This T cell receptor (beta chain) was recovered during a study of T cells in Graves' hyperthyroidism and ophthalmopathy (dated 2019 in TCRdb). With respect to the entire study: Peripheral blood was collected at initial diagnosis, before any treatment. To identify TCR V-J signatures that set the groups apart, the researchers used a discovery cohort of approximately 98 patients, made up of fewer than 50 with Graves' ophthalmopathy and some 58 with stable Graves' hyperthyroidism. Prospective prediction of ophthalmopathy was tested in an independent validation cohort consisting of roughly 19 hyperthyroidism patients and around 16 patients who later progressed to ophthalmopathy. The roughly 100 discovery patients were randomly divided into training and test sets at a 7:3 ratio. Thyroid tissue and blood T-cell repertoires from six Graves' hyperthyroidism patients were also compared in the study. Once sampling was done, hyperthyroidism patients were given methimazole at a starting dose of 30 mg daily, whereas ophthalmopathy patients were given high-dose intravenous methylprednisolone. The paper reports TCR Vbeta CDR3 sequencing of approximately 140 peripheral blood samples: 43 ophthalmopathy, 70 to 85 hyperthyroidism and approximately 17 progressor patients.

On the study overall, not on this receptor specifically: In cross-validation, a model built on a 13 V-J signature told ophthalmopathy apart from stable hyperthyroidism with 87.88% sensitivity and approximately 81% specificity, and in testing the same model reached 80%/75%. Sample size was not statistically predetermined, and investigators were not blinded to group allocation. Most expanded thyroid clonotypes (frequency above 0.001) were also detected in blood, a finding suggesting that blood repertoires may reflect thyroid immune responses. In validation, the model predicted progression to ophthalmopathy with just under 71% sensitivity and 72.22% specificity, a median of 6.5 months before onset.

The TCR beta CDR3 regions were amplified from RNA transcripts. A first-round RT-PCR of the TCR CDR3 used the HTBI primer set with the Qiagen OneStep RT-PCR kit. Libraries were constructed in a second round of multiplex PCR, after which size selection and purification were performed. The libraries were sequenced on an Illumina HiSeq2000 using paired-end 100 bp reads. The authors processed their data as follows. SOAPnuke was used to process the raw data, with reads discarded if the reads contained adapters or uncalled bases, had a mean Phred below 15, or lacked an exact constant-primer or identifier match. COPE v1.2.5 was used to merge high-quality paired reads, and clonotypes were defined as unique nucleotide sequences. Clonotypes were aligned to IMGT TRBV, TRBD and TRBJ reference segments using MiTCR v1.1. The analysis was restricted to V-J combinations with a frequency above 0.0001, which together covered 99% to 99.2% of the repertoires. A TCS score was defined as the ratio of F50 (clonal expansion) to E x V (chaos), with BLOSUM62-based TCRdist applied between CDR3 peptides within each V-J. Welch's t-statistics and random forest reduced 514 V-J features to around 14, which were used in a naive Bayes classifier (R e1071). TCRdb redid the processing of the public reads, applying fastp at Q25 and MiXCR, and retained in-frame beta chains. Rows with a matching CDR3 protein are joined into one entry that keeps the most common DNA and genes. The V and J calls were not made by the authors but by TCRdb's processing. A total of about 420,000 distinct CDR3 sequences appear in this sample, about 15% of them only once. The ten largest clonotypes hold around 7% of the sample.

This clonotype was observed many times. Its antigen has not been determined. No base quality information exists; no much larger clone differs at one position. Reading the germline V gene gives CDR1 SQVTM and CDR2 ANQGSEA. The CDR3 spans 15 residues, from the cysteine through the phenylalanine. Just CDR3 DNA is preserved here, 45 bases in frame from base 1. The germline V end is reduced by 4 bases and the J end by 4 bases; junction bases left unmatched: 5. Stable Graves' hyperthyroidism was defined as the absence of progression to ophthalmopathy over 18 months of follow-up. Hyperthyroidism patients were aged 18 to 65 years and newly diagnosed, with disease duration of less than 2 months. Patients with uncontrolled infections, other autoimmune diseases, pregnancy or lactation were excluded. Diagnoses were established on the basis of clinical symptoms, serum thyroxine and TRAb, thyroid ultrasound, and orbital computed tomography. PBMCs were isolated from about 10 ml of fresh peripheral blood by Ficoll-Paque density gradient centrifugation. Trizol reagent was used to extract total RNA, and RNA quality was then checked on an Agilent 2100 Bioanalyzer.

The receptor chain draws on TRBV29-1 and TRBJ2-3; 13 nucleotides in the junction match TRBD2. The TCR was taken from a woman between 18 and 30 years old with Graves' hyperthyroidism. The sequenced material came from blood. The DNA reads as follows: TGCAGCGTTGCAAGGGGACTAGCGGGACCAGATACGCAGTATTTT. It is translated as CSVARGLAGPDTQYF.